Presented here are 21 T cell receptor beta chains from one specimen sequenced in a study of blood T cell repertoires in COVID-19. Method: immunoSEQ multiplex PCR; TCRdb's copy keeps in-frame clones and lacks some. The repertoire holds 250,000 to 350,000 clones, with about nine tenths as singletons. The sample was peripheral blood. The source of these receptors is a man between 18 and 29 years old with active or convalescent COVID-19.

The CDR3 DNA sequence: TGTGCCAGCACCAAAGGGTTTAGGGGATCCACTCACAATGAGCAGTTCTTC. It encodes CASTKGFRGSTHNEQFF. The J gene is TRBJ2-1, the V gene TRBV21-1; the table's D call of TRBD1 was not tested on the DNA. TRBV21-1 is reported as a pseudogene. The CDR3 covers 17 residues.

The chain uses TRBV15 and TRBJ1-2, with 7 nucleotides matching TRBD1. CDR3 length: 13 amino acids. V shed 2 bases and J 7 bases; nucleotides not matched to a gene: 4. Germline V gene sequence: CDR1 LNHNV, CDR2 YYDKDF (reference sequence). CDR3 sequence reads: CATSRKDRAGYTF. The CDR3 nucleotides are TGTGCCACCAGCAGAAAAGACAGGGCTGGCTACACCTTC.

This clone appeared once. The rearrangement joins TRBV11-1 to TRBJ2-7, with a tentative D call TRBD2 (6 bases). From germline, CDR1 is SGHAT and CDR2 FQDESV (reference sequence). This CDR3 has 14 residues. Deletions cut 2 bases from V and 1 base from J, with 9 bases between. In nucleotides, the CDR3 is TGTGCCAGCAGCTTAAGCGGGTATTCCTACGAGCAGTACTTC. Translation: CASSLSGYSYEQYF.

The chain employs TRBV3-1 (or the pseudogene TRBV3-2) and TRBJ2-5, with a tentative D call TRBD1 (6 bases). This CDR3 has 16 residues. Trimming pared 0 bases from V and 2 bases from J, leaving 13 bases between. Germline V CDR1 and CDR2: LGHDT, YNNKEL (reference sequence). Written as DNA, the CDR3 is TGTGCCAGCAGCCAAGATAAGGTGACAGGTCAAGAGACCCAGTACTTC. This translates into CASSQDKVTGQETQYF.

DNA for the CDR3: TGTGCCAGCACCGCACGGGGACAGGGTGTGGACGAGCAGTACTTC. It encodes CASTARGQGVDEQYF. V and J are TRBV7-9 and TRBJ2-7; TRBD1 matches at 9 bases. CDR1 SEHNR and CDR2 FQNEAQ come from the germline V gene (reference sequence). Trimming removed 7 bases from V and 5 bases from J; junction bases left unmatched: 12. The CDR3 is 15 amino acids.

The chain is built from TRBV5-1 and TRBJ1-5; 8 positions agree with TRBD1. The J segment lost 0 bases and the V segment lost 5 bases, leaving 4 bases of the junction unmatched. The CDR3 consists of 15 residues. Per germline, CDR1 SGHRS and CDR2 YFSETQ. CDR3 region: CASRRDRNSNQPQHF. For the CDR3, the DNA is TGCGCCAGCAGAAGGGACAGGAATAGCAATCAGCCCCAGCATTTT.

This clone appeared a single time. V is TRBV19 and J is TRBJ1-6; no definite D call. Germline assignment: CDR1 LNHDA and CDR2 SQIVND (reference sequence). Between the trimmed V and J ends, which lost 5 bases and 0 bases, there was a span of 8 bases. The CDR3 totals 15 residues. The CDR3 region is CASSEYSSYNSPLHF. CDR3 nucleotides: TGTGCCAGTAGTGAATACAGCTCCTATAATTCACCCCTCCACTTT.

This chain connects TRBV4-1 to TRBJ1-2; 11 bases line up with TRBD1. Germline V CDR1 and CDR2: MGHRA, YSYEKL. J gave up 4 bases and V 0 bases, and 7 bases lay outside the gene matches. The CDR3 covers 17 residues. The CDR3 loop is CASSQEGWTGGGYGYTF. CDR3 sequence (DNA): TGCGCCAGCAGCCAAGAGGGGTGGACAGGGGGCGGCTATGGCTACACCTTC.

CDR3 bases: TGTGCCACCAGTGAACTTACAGGACACGGTCTAAGACACGAACCTGAAATTAACTATGGCTACACCTTC. This gives the protein CATSELTGHGLRHEPEINYGYTF. The chain couples TRBV24-1 to TRBJ1-2; TRBD1 is a possible D gene (5 bases). V dropped 4 bases and J dropped 1 base, with 36 bases sitting between them. Germline V gene data show CDR1 as KGHDR and CDR2 as SFDVKD. The CDR3 totals 23 residues.

This CDR3 is CASSTHRNTEAFF. CDR3 nucleotide sequence: TGTGCCAGCAGCACCCACAGGAACACTGAAGCTTTCTTT. V gene TRBV12-3 or TRBV12-4 combines with J gene TRBJ1-1; no firm D call. The ends were cut back, 6 bases at V and 1 base at J, with 9 bases in the middle. CDR3 length: 13 amino acids.

The rearrangement joins TRBV21-1 to TRBJ1-2; whether TRBD1, the table's D call, matches the DNA was not checked. TRBV21-1 is shown as a pseudogene. There are 14 residues in the CDR3. The CDR3 bases are TGTGCCAGCAGCAATAGGACAGAGCGAAATGGCTACACCTTC. This translates into CASSNRTERNGYTF.

The genes are TRBV7-9 and TRBJ1-2, with a possible D match to TRBD1 (5 bases). The CDR3 has 14 residues. Germline-derived CDR1 and CDR2 are SEHNR and FQNEAQ (reference sequence). The V gene lost 5 bases and the J gene lost 8 bases, with 18 bases spanning the gap. The CDR3 DNA is TGTGCCAGCAGCCACCAGGGTGGTTCGGCGGGCTACACCTTC. Protein product: CASSHQGGSAGYTF.

The rearrangement links TRBV5-4 to TRBJ1-1; the D gene is possibly TRBD1 (6 bases). The CDR3 is made up of 16 amino acids. Germline values: CDR1 SGHNT, CDR2 YYREEE (reference sequence). Deletions cut 2 bases from V and 0 bases from J, with 14 bases between. CDR3 bases: TGTGCCAGCAGCTTCGGCCTGGACAGACTGAACACTGAAGCTTTCTTT. Its translation is CASSFGLDRLNTEAFF. Complete variable domain (other parts from reference TRBV5-4 and TRBJ1-1): ETGVTQSPTHLIKTRGQQVTLRCSSQSGHNTVSWYQQALGQGPQFIFQYYREEENGRGNFPPRFSGLQFPNYSSELNVNALELDDSALYLCASSFGLDRLNTEAFFGQGTRLTVV.

This clone was counted once. The V gene is TRBV18, the J gene TRBJ1-2, with D maybe TRBD1 (5 bases). This CDR3 is built from 16 residues. V shed 3 bases and J shed 4 bases, with 18 bases lying between them. CDR1 is KGHSH and CDR2 is LQKENI in the germline V gene. The CDR3 bases are TGTGCCAGCTCACCCGTAGAAGGGGCCCTACCCTATGGCTACACCTTC. The encoded protein is CASSPVEGALPYGYTF.

The chain couples TRBV29-1 to TRBJ2-7; D gene ambiguous. V was shortened by 4 bases and J by 5 bases, with 12 bases between the two germline ends. From germline, CDR1 is SQVTM and CDR2 ANQGSEA. The CDR3 contains 12 residues. The CDR3 here is CSVGFSSDEQYF. The DNA for the CDR3 is TGCAGCGTTGGATTTTCCTCAGACGAGCAGTACTTC.

The rearrangement links TRBV5-4 to TRBJ1-4; no definite D call. Germline V CDR1 and CDR2: SGHNT, YYREEE (reference sequence). Between the trimmed V and J ends, which lost 0 bases and 0 bases, there was a span of 3 bases. The CDR3 is made up of 14 amino acids. The CDR3 DNA sequence: TGTGCCAGCAGCTTGGCAGCAACTAATGAAAAACTGTTTTTT. Its protein product is CASSLAATNEKLFF.

The gene calls are TRBV27 and TRBJ2-6; D is undetermined. The CDR3 totals 15 residues. The germline CDR1 and CDR2 sequences are MNHEY and SMNVEV (reference sequence). The V end was cut by 4 bases, the J end by 0 bases, with 7 bases between. The CDR3 here is CASSSLRSGANVLTF. In DNA form, the CDR3 reads TGTGCCAGCAGTTCTCTCCGCTCTGGGGCCAACGTCCTGACTTTC.

The V call is TRBV3-1 (or the pseudogene TRBV3-2), the J call TRBJ2-5; D uncertain. The germline gives CDR1 LGHDT, CDR2 YNNKEL (reference sequence). The CDR3 has 11 residues. V shed 3 bases and J shed 7 bases, with 6 bases lying between them. DNA for the CDR3: TGTGCCAGCAGCCACGTGCGGACCCAGTACTTC. As protein: CASSHVRTQYF.

The chain joins TRBV7-6 to TRBJ2-3; TRBD2 agrees at 11 bases. The V and J ends lost 3 bases and 2 bases, in that order; junction bases with no gene match: 4. This CDR3 is built from 16 residues. The germline V gene has CDR1 SGHVS and CDR2 FNYEAQ. The CDR3 DNA sequence: TGTGCCAGCAGCTTGACTAGCGGGACCTCCACAGATACGCAGTATTTT. Residues: CASSLTSGTSTDTQYF.

A few counts support this clone. This chain uses TRBV7-8 with TRBJ2-2; D perhaps matches TRBD2 (6 bases). Germline V gene sequence: CDR1 SGHVS, CDR2 FQNEAQ. V dropped 0 bases and J dropped 5 bases, with 19 bases sitting between them. CDR3 length equals 18 residues. As DNA, the CDR3 is TGTGCCAGCAGCTTAGCGCTGGCGGGACGTACTCTAACCGGGGAGCTGTTTTTT. Protein product: CASSLALAGRTLTGELFF.

The chain has TRBV18 and TRBJ2-5; 11 nucleotides match TRBD2. The V and J ends lost 3 bases and 4 bases, in that order; junction bases with no gene match: 13. The CDR3 has 18 amino acids. Germline CDR1 reads KGHSH; CDR2 reads LQKENI. The CDR3 spells CASSPIPRTSGRTETQYF. The CDR3 region has the DNA TGTGCCAGCTCACCGATTCCCCGGACTAGCGGGCGCACAGAGACCCAGTACTTC.